This T cell receptor (beta chain) is from a study of T cells expressing NK-cell markers (dated by TCRdb to the early 2020s). Regarding the research as a whole: Three sorted T-cell subsets (CD3+CD56+NKG2C+, CD3+CD56+NKG2C- and CD3+CD56-NKG2C+) from several donors had their TCR beta-chain repertoires profiled. Among the eight sequenced donors, only one was HCMV-seronegative, while the other seven were HCMV-seropositive. Randomly selected healthy volunteers, three men and five women, were used as the eight sequenced donors. Illumina HiSeq 2000/2500, MiSeq or NextSeq was used to sequence libraries as 2 x 150 bp reads.

HCMV serostatus was determined by detecting HCMV-specific IgG in serum with a commercial ELISA kit. Ficoll density gradient centrifugation was used to isolate peripheral blood mononuclear cells from blood. With respect to this clonotype: Its antigen is still unknown.

The CDR3, cysteine through phenylalanine, is 14 amino acids long. No DNA appears here. CDR1 and CDR2, looked up from the germline V gene, are SQVTM and ANQGSEA. Summary of the overall study and its limitations: Those dominant clonotypes were again the most abundant among CD3+CD56-NKG2C+ cells in a handful of donors, at about 25-65%. In six donors, the dominant CD3+CD56+NKG2C+ clonotypes ranked among the top 10 CD8+ clonotypes, making up about 1.0-7.5% of CD8+ T cells. Whether the expanded NKG2C-expressing T cell clones were specific for HCMV antigens remained unclear.

The sequencer listed for this sample is Illumina HiSeq 2000. The TCR beta cDNA libraries were made using 5'RACE template switching, a step that added both a universal primer site and unique molecular identifiers. cDNA synthesis was primed from the TCR beta constant segment and was followed by two successive PCR amplification steps. The study's own analysis went as follows. MIGEC handled demultiplexing of the reads and grouping by UMI, while MiTCR was used to assemble and quantify clonotypes. To remove erroneous sequences, TCR cDNA sequences were retained only when supported by two or more reads. Downstream repertoire analysis used the tcR package, and clonotypes were matched across fractions by CDR3 nucleotide sequence plus V segment. VDJmatch was used to annotate antigen specificity against VDJdb, with one amino acid substitution allowed in CDR3. Each CDR3 protein sequence appears as one entry after TCRdb reprocessed the reads, and no DNA is included. Clone size and V and J calls follow TCRdb, not the original study. The sample has approximately 150,000 distinct CDR3 sequences on record. Clones ranked in the top ten supply about 18% of the sample.

What was sequenced was blood T cells: a sorted CD56 or NKG2C T cell subset, CD4+ or CD8+ T cells, or bulk PBMC T cells (not recorded which). The source of this sequence is a woman aged 18 to 69 in good health. The chain joins TRBV29-1 to TRBJ2-7; TCRdb selects TRBD1, and the lack of DNA leaves this call unchecked. CDR3 protein: CSVASDRFGAEQYF.